The T cell receptor beta chain under discussion was sequenced for a study of cytotoxic CD8 clonotypes in ibrutinib-treated CLL. Across the whole study: Mean yields were around 240,000 productive templates and under 100,000 productive rearrangements per sample.

Depths of 1 in 200,000 to 1 in 1 million T cells were the sequencing target. Repertoires were generated with immunoSEQ multiplex PCR, while TCRdb's copy carries only in-frame clones and drops some. The data contain around 300,000 clones, 80% of them singletons. Whole-study findings and limits: Clonality correlated strongly with circulating CD8+ T cells and exceeded age-matched healthy donors at baseline. A difference in sampling times existed between sustained-remission and progressing patients.

This clone showed up just once. Its antigen is not identified. The CDR3 runs 13 residues. The trim removed 0 bases at V and 13 bases at J, leaving 7 bases unmatched. Per the germline V gene, CDR1 is SGHTA and CDR2 is FQGNSA. The V and J genes are TRBV7-2 and TRBJ2-7, with TRBD2 matching 9 bases. The sample here was PBMCs, taken before ibrutinib treatment. The sequence derives from a human donor with chronic lymphocytic leukemia. CDR3 nucleotides: TGTGCCAGCAGCTTAGCGTCGACTAGCGGTGCATACTTC. Its protein is CASSLASTSGAYF. The whole variable domain, filled in from reference TRBV7-2 and TRBJ2-7, reads GAGVSQSPSNKVTEKGKDVELRCDPISGHTALYWYRQSLGQGLEFLIYFQGNSAPDKSGLPSDRFSAERTGGSVSTLTIQRTQQEDSAVYLCASSLASTSGAYFGPGTRLTVT.